The 20 T cell receptor beta chains in this list originate from one sample, sequenced in a study of CXCR3-negative and CXCR3-positive naive CD8 T cells. Via 5' RACE with UMI labels, TRB cDNA libraries were prepared. TCRdb re-called the 5' RACE reads and gives one entry per CDR3 protein, without DNA. The sample includes around 40,000 distinct CDR3 sequences. The source material was naive CXCR3- CD8+ T cells from blood. Subset meaning: CD45RO-CCR7+CD27+CD95- naive CD8+ T cells lacking CXCR3 (TNR3-). These receptors all come from a human donor in good health. Some clones in this sample may be carry-over from other donors' samples.

This rearrangement joins TRBV5-5 to TRBJ2-7. This CDR3 has 14 amino acids. Germline CDR1 and CDR2: SGHKS and YYEKEE (reference sequence). The CDR3 here is CASSNEWDSYEQYF. The full variable domain, in which reference TRBV5-5 and TRBJ2-7 provide the parts outside the CDR3, is DAGVTQSPTHLIKTRGQQVTLRCSPISGHKSVSWYQQVLGQGPQFIFQYYEKEERGRGNFPDRFSARQFPNYSSELNVNALLLGDSALYLCASSNEWDSYEQYFGPGTRLTVT.

The V call is TRBV6-5, the J call TRBJ1-1; the TCRdb D gene call, TRBD1, has no DNA to confirm it. This CDR3 is built from 13 residues. Germline CDR1 is MNHEY and CDR2 is SVGAGI. The CDR3 here is CASSYGGLTEAFF.

The V and J genes are TRBV5-1 and TRBJ1-1; there is no DNA to check the TCRdb D call of TRBD1. This CDR3 is built from 17 residues. The germline gives CDR1 SGHRS, CDR2 YFSETQ. CDR3 residues: CASSLTGELLLRAEAFF. Full variable domain (outside the CDR3, taken from reference TRBV5-1 and TRBJ1-1): KAGVTQTPRYLIKTRGQQVTLSCSPISGHRSVSWYQQTPGQGLQFLFEYFSETQRNKGNFPGRFSGRQFSNSRSEMNVSTLELGDSALYLCASSLTGELLLRAEAFFGQGTRLTVV.

The chain couples TRBV19 to TRBJ2-1; with no DNA, the TCRdb D assignment of TRBD1 cannot be verified. This CDR3 is built from 14 residues. Germline loops: CDR1 LNHDA, CDR2 SQIVND (reference sequence). The CDR3 region is CASSWDRGDNEQFF.

This chain links TRBV5-7 with TRBJ1-5; with no DNA, the TCRdb D assignment of TRBD1 cannot be verified. TRBV5-7 carries the ORF label, with uncertain function. The CDR3 is 14 amino acids. This chain's CDR3 is CASSATGWPQPQHF.

This sequence joins TRBV7-2 and TRBJ2-1. The CDR3 extends over 14 amino acids. Germline V gene data show CDR1 as SGHTA and CDR2 as FQGNSA. The CDR3 loop reads CASSLLLHHNEQFF.

The rearrangement joins TRBV7-9 to TRBJ1-1; the D call from TCRdb, TRBD1, cannot be confirmed without DNA. The CDR3 spans 14 residues. The V gene's germline CDR1 is SEHNR and CDR2 FQNEAQ (reference sequence). The CDR3 here is CASSLVGGGAEAFF.

This chain connects TRBV29-1 to TRBJ2-2; lacking DNA, the TRBD1 call made by TCRdb goes unchecked. The germline V gene encodes CDR1 SQVTM and CDR2 ANQGSEA. The length of the CDR3 is 13 residues. CDR3 in amino acids: CSAPGGNTGELFF.

The rearrangement uses TRBV6-5 and TRBJ2-5; no DNA is available, so the TRBD2 call from TCRdb remains unchecked. Germline V gene data show CDR1 as MNHEY and CDR2 as SVGAGI. The length of the CDR3 is 16 residues. CDR3 region: CASTPEGSGGGETQYF.

The chain links TRBV15 to TRBJ1-4. Germline V lookup: CDR1 LNHNV, CDR2 YYDKDF (reference sequence). This CDR3 comprises 16 residues. The CDR3 sequence: CATSRGVGTTNEKLFF.

This chain uses TRBV9 with TRBJ2-5; the D gene TCRdb calls, TRBD1, cannot be checked with no DNA. Germline values: CDR1 SGDLS, CDR2 YYNGEE. The length of the CDR3 is 16 residues. CDR3 region: CASSVAPGHPRETQYF.

The chain combines TRBV12-3 or TRBV12-4 with TRBJ2-7; TCRdb selects TRBD1, and the lack of DNA leaves this call unchecked. The CDR3 has 14 residues. Here the CDR3 reads CASSYWGESYEQYF.

The chain is built from TRBV7-2 and TRBJ2-2; no DNA is available, so the TRBD1 call from TCRdb remains unchecked. Germline loops: CDR1 SGHTA, CDR2 FQGNSA. CDR3 length: 16 amino acids. The CDR3 region is CASSWTGQGVPGELFF.

The chain is built from TRBV6-5 and TRBJ1-6; the TRBD1 assignment by TCRdb is unverifiable without DNA. This CDR3 has 15 residues. Germline loops: CDR1 MNHEY, CDR2 SVGAGI. The CDR3 sequence is CASSYSGGGNSPLHF.

The V gene is TRBV21-1, the J gene TRBJ2-1; with no DNA, the TCRdb D assignment of TRBD1 cannot be verified. TRBV21-1 is termed a pseudogene. The CDR3 is 15 amino acids. The CDR3: CASSKARDTDNEQFF.

The chain carries TRBV21-1 and TRBJ1-5; with no DNA, the TCRdb D assignment of TRBD1 cannot be verified. TRBV21-1 is designated a pseudogene. The CDR3 runs 15 residues. The CDR3 loop reads CASSKVKGRNQPQHF.

The CDR3: CSARETQPYNEQFF. The genes are TRBV20-1 and TRBJ2-1. The V gene's germline CDR1 is DFQATT and CDR2 SNEGSKA (reference sequence). The CDR3 sequence is 14 residues long.

V usage is TRBV15 and J usage is TRBJ2-3; TCRdb's D gene call, TRBD2, goes unchecked for lack of DNA. Germline V gene sequence: CDR1 LNHNV, CDR2 YYDKDF (reference sequence). The length of the CDR3 is 17 residues. The CDR3 protein is CATSREGGRSPPDTQYF.

The chain links TRBV29-1 to TRBJ2-1; there is no DNA to check the TCRdb D call of TRBD2. Per germline, CDR1 SQVTM and CDR2 ANQGSEA. This CDR3 spans 14 amino acids. The CDR3 sequence: CSAPGLAGYNEQFF.

The V gene is TRBV29-1, the J gene TRBJ2-2. The CDR3 has 11 amino acids. The germline V gene encodes CDR1 SQVTM and CDR2 ANQGSEA. CDR3 region: CSVVDTGELFF.